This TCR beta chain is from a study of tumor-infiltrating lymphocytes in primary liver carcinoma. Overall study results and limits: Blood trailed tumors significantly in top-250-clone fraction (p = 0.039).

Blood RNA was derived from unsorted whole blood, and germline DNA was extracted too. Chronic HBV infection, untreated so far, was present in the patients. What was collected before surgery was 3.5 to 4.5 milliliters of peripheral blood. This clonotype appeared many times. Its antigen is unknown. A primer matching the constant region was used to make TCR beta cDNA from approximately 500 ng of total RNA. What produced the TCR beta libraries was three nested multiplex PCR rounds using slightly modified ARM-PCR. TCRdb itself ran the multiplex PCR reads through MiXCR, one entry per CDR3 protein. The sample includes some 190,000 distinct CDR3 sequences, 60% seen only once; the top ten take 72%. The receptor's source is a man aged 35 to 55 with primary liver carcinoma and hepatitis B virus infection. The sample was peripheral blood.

The CDR3: CASGAGTRGYNEQFF. The CDR3 region has the DNA TGTGCCAGCGGGGCCGGGACTAGGGGCTACAATGAGCAGTTCTTC. The J gene is TRBJ2-1, the V gene TRBV11-2; 8 nucleotides match TRBD2. The CDR3 is 15 residues long. Germline CDR1 is SGHAT and CDR2 is FQNNGV. J gave up 3 bases and V 8 bases, and 9 bases lay outside the gene matches.